A single sample gave rise to the 32 T cell receptor beta chains below, sequenced in a study of blood T cells in healthy people across ages. With a J-beta primer mix and a sample-barcoded 5' primer, a second PCR ran 7 to 11 cycles. One entry per CDR3 protein results from TCRdb running MiXCR on the 5' RACE reads. The table has roughly 1 million distinct CDR3 sequences, 20% to 25% seen once. These same records also appear under a second study, on T cells of mothers and their children.

The sequencing sample was made of blood. These TCRs come from a girl aged 2-9 years in good health.

The DNA of the CDR3 is TGTGCCAGCAGCTCCAAGGAAAGGCAGCCCGCTTTCTTT. It codes for CASSSKERQPAFF. The V call is TRBV6-6, the J call TRBJ1-1, with no clear D. The CDR3 covers 13 residues. Germline-derived CDR1 and CDR2 are MNHNY and SVGAGI (reference sequence). V lost 6 bases and J 11 bases, leaving 19 bases between the germline ends.

This clonotype was seen a few times. V usage is TRBV6-5 and J usage is TRBJ2-5, with D hard to call. The CDR3 length is 15 residues. Germline V lookup: CDR1 MNHEY, CDR2 SVGAGI. V lost 4 bases and J 0 bases, leaving 12 bases between the germline ends. CDR3 sequence reads: CASSLKTYDQETQYF. For the CDR3, the DNA is TGTGCCAGCAGTTTGAAGACTTACGACCAAGAGACCCAGTACTTC.

This sequence joins TRBV9 and TRBJ2-1; a weak D match, TRBD2 (6 bases). With 2 bases removed from V and 0 bases from J, the gap between germline ends came to 27 bases. Looked up from germline, CDR1 is SGDLS and CDR2 is YYNGEE. The CDR3 totals 21 residues. The DNA for the CDR3 is TGTGCCAGCAGCGTGGACCGGGACTCCGACTGGTCCTTAAACTCCTACAATGAGCAGTTCTTC. Amino acids: CASSVDRDSDWSLNSYNEQFF. The whole variable domain, filled in from reference TRBV9 and TRBJ2-1, reads DSGVTQTPKHLITATGQRVTLRCSPRSGDLSVYWYQQSLDQGLQFLIQYYNGEERAKGNILERFSAQQFPDLHSELNLSSLELGDSALYFCASSVDRDSDWSLNSYNEQFFGPGTRLTVL.

This rearrangement joins TRBV20-1 to TRBJ2-3, with 9 bases aligning to TRBD1. J gave up 7 bases and V 6 bases, and 8 bases lay outside the gene matches. The CDR3 extends over 13 amino acids. CDR1 DFQATT and CDR2 SNEGSKA come from the germline V gene (reference sequence). CDR3 nucleotide sequence: TGCAGTGCACCGGGACAGGGATCGAATACGCAGTATTTT. Residues: CSAPGQGSNTQYF.

This clonotype was detected only a few times. Germline and junction disagree at one end, which may indicate a read error. The chain joins TRBV4-1 to TRBJ2-5, with 12 positions matching TRBD2. The DNA matches TRBJ2-1 better at its end, which makes the J call doubtful. Germline CDR1 and CDR2: MGHRA and YSYEKL. This CDR3 has 16 amino acids. CDR3 sequence (DNA): TGTGCCAGCAGCCCCCGGCTAGCGGGAGGGCCGGGTGAGCAGTTCTTC. Translation: CASSPRLAGGPGEQFF.

The rearrangement links TRBV5-1 to TRBJ2-1; 7 bases agree with TRBD2. CDR1 and CDR2 (germline): SGHRS, YFSETQ. The CDR3 sequence is 15 residues long. After removal of 2 bases from V and 2 bases from J, the junction contained 4 bases not matched to a gene. The CDR3 sequence: CASSFGGGTYNEQFF. CDR3 nucleotide sequence: TGCGCCAGCAGCTTTGGGGGGGGGACCTACAATGAGCAGTTCTTC. The entire variable domain, with the rest obtained from reference TRBV5-1 and TRBJ2-1, is as follows: KAGVTQTPRYLIKTRGQQVTLSCSPISGHRSVSWYQQTPGQGLQFLFEYFSETQRNKGNFPGRFSGRQFSNSRSEMNVSTLELGDSALYLCASSFGGGTYNEQFFGPGTRLTVL.

This clonotype came up a few times. The V gene is TRBV28, the J gene TRBJ2-4; TRBD1 matches at 11 bases. Per germline, CDR1 MDHEN and CDR2 SYDVKM. CDR3 length equals 18 residues. J was trimmed by 2 bases and V by 6 bases; bases with no gene match: 12. This CDR3 is CASSQFLDRGRTKNIQYF. The CDR3, as DNA: TGTGCCAGCAGCCAATTTCTGGACAGGGGGCGGACCAAAAACATTCAGTACTTC.

V is TRBV28 and J is TRBJ2-1, with D unclear. The DNA end favors TRBJ2-7, so the J call may be wrong. Germline V gives CDR1 MDHEN, CDR2 SYDVKM. The CDR3 extends over 13 amino acids. CDR3 sequence: CASSLGPPGEQYF. In DNA, the CDR3 is TGTGCCAGCAGTTTAGGTCCCCCGGGTGAGCAGTACTTC.

J is TRBJ1-6 and V is TRBV6-5, with D perhaps TRBD1 (6 bases). The CDR3 contains 15 residues. CDR1 is MNHEY and CDR2 is SVGAGI in the germline V gene. With 0 bases removed from V and 9 bases from J, the gap between germline ends came to 12 bases. The CDR3 region has the DNA TGTGCCAGCAGTTACTCGACAGGAGGGAGTTCACCCCTCCACTTT. Translated: CASSYSTGGSSPLHF.

The chain uses TRBV14 and TRBJ2-7, with D perhaps TRBD2 (5 bases). Looked up from germline, CDR1 is SGHDN and CDR2 is FVKESK. Trimming left V 0 bases short and J 10 bases short, with 16 bases between. This CDR3 contains 14 residues. The CDR3 DNA follows: TGTGCCAGCAGCCAAGACGTGGCCTACCGGGAACAGTACTTC. Translation gives CASSQDVAYREQYF.

The chain is built from TRBV7-6 and TRBJ2-5, with 13 positions matching TRBD2. Losses at the gene ends were 4 bases for V and 5 bases for J; bases not matched to a gene: 7. The CDR3 runs to 16 residues. CDR1 and CDR2 (germline): SGHVS, FNYEAQ. The CDR3 sequence: CASSSRTSGSGETQYF. The DNA for the CDR3 is TGTGCCAGCAGCTCAAGGACTAGCGGGAGCGGGGAGACCCAGTACTTC.

This clonotype has more than one count but fewer than ten. For the CDR3, the DNA is TGTGCCAGCAGTTTAGGAACAGGGGGCCCCTATGGCTACACCTTC. Protein sequence: CASSLGTGGPYGYTF. The rearrangement joins TRBV28 to TRBJ1-2; 9 nucleotides agree with TRBD1. With V trimmed by 2 bases and J by 4 bases, 5 bases remained unmatched. The germline V gene encodes CDR1 MDHEN and CDR2 SYDVKM. This CDR3 is built from 15 residues.

Comments on this clonotype: Its ends do not fully match the called genes, so a read error is possible. The J gene is TRBJ2-2, the V gene TRBV12-3 or TRBV12-4, with TRBD1 identical over 7 bases. The CDR3 consists of 14 residues. CDR3 sequence: CAGSPLQGAGELFF. The CDR3 DNA reads TGTGCCGGCAGTCCTCTCCAGGGGGCCGGGGAGCTGTTTTTT.

V usage is TRBV29-1 and J usage is TRBJ2-2; D gene uncertain. Germline V gives CDR1 SQVTM, CDR2 ANQGSEA. The length of the CDR3 is 12 residues. Deletions cut 7 bases from V and 7 bases from J, with 13 bases between. CDR3 protein: CSATSDGGELFF. CDR3 DNA sequence: TGCAGCGCCACTTCCGATGGCGGGGAGCTGTTTTTT.

The chain couples TRBV18 to TRBJ2-7, with D unclear. Germline lookup yields CDR1 KGHSH and CDR2 LQKENI. The CDR3 covers 13 residues. The V end was cut by 1 base, the J end by 1 base, with 5 bases between. The CDR3 DNA reads TGTGCCAGCTCACCACAGAGGTCCTACGAGCAGTACTTC. This translates into CASSPQRSYEQYF.

A few counts support this clonotype. This chain links TRBV4-2 with TRBJ2-5; 9 bases agree with TRBD2. The J call is in doubt because the DNA end fits TRBJ2-7 better. Germline CDR1 is LGHNA and CDR2 is YNFKEQ. The CDR3 is made up of 15 amino acids. The CDR3 DNA is TGTGCCAGCAGCCAAGGTCCTAGCGGGGCCTACGAGCAGTACTTC. Amino acid sequence: CASSQGPSGAYEQYF.

The chain employs TRBV28 and TRBJ2-3; D possibly corresponds to TRBD1 (6 bases). The CDR3 consists of 14 residues. Per germline, CDR1 MDHEN and CDR2 SYDVKM. Trimming took 3 bases from V and 3 from J, leaving 10 bases between them. CDR3 bases: TGTGCCAGCAGTTTTAGGGGGAAAACAGATACGCAGTATTTT. It encodes CASSFRGKTDTQYF.

This clonotype was counted only a few times. This CDR3 reads CASSTILLRAVDEQYF. The CDR3, as DNA: TGTGCCAGCAGTACTATCCTACTCAGGGCGGTGGACGAGCAGTACTTC. The rearrangement joins TRBV28 to TRBJ2-7; D perhaps matches TRBD1 (5 bases). There are 16 residues in the CDR3. Trimming took 5 bases from V and 5 from J, leaving 22 bases between them. In germline, CDR1 is MDHEN, CDR2 SYDVKM.

A few counts support this clonotype. The rearrangement links TRBV7-8 to TRBJ2-7; maybe TRBD2 (5 bases). There are 15 residues in the CDR3. In germline, CDR1 is SGHVS, CDR2 FQNEAQ. The V and J ends lost 5 bases and 6 bases respectively, with 20 bases between them. CDR3 sequence reads: CASSVSEDPEPEQYF. In DNA form, the CDR3 reads TGTGCCAGCAGCGTATCGGAGGACCCCGAACCCGAGCAGTACTTC. The complete variable domain, with remaining parts taken from reference TRBV7-8 and TRBJ2-7, reads GAGVSQSPRYKVAKRGQDVALRCDPISGHVSLFWYQQALGQGPEFLTYFQNEAQLDKSGLPSDRFFAERPEGSVSTLKIQRTQQEDSAVYLCASSVSEDPEPEQYFGPGTRLTVT.

This rearrangement joins TRBV29-1 to TRBJ2-3; D gene unclear. The CDR3 has 16 amino acids. Germline V gene sequence: CDR1 SQVTM, CDR2 ANQGSEA. The V end lost 8 bases, the J end lost 0 bases, and 21 bases lay between the germline ends. CDR3 in amino acids: CSSSTLFSHSTDTQYF. The DNA of the CDR3 is TGCAGCTCGTCCACATTGTTTTCCCATAGCACAGATACGCAGTATTTT.

This clonotype has ten or more counts. The chain links TRBV28 to TRBJ1-4, with TRBD1 as a possible D gene (5 bases). The ends were cut back, 2 bases at V and 0 bases at J, with 25 bases in the middle. Germline V CDR1 and CDR2: MDHEN, SYDVKM. The CDR3 totals 21 residues. The CDR3 bases are TGTGCCAGCAGTTTAGGCGGGGGGATCCGTGGGCGTTTGGCAACTAATGAAAAACTGTTTTTT. It specifies CASSLGGGIRGRLATNEKLFF.

This clonotype was observed a few times. J is TRBJ1-1 and V is TRBV7-2, with D perhaps TRBD1 (6 bases). This CDR3 contains 13 residues. V was trimmed by 3 bases and J by 11 bases, leaving 16 bases between them. Germline-derived CDR1 and CDR2 are SGHTA and FQGNSA. This CDR3 is CASSFQRQGIAFF. The CDR3 coding sequence is TGTGCCAGCAGCTTCCAACGCCAGGGGATCGCTTTCTTT.

V gene TRBV5-1 combines with J gene TRBJ2-2; the D gene is possibly TRBD2 (6 bases). V gave up 4 bases and J gave up 0 bases, with 13 bases separating them. Germline V gene lookup returns CDR1 SGHRS and CDR2 YFSETQ. The CDR3 extends over 16 amino acids. CDR3 residues: CASSALAEPNTGELFF. The CDR3 nucleotides are TGCGCCAGCAGCGCCTTAGCGGAACCGAACACCGGGGAGCTGTTTTTT.

This clonotype was seen only a few times. This chain uses TRBV29-1 with TRBJ2-5; D is unclear. The DNA end lines up better with TRBJ2-1; the J call may be wrong. The CDR3 is made up of 13 amino acids. Germline V gene data show CDR1 as SQVTM and CDR2 as ANQGSEA. The CDR3 reads CSVDRVNYNEQFF. The CDR3 region has the DNA TGCAGCGTTGACAGAGTTAACTACAATGAGCAGTTCTTC.

There are a few counts of this clonotype. The CDR3 sequence: CASSPGRELGLTFF. The DNA of the CDR3 is TGTGCCAGCAGCCCCGGACGGGAACTGGGTCTAACTTTCTTT. The J gene is TRBJ1-1, the V gene TRBV13; D uncertain. Trimming stripped 5 bases from V and 12 bases from J, with 22 bases between. The CDR3 has 14 residues. Germline V lookup: CDR1 PRHDT, CDR2 FYEKMQ (reference sequence).

This clonotype was seen more than once but under ten times. The J gene is TRBJ2-2, the V gene TRBV10-3, with 8 bases that match TRBD1. This CDR3 has 17 residues. V shed 1 base and J 2 bases; nucleotides not matched to a gene: 6. In germline, CDR1 is ENHRY, CDR2 SYGVKD. For the CDR3, the DNA is TGTGCCATCAGTGAGTTTCAACAGGGGGTAAACACCGGGGAGCTGTTTTTT. Residues: CAISEFQQGVNTGELFF.

This clonotype turned up a few times. The rearrangement uses TRBV12-3 or TRBV12-4 and TRBJ2-5, with 7 bases aligning to TRBD2. The closer fit of TRBJ2-7 to the DNA end suggests the J call may be wrong. There are 19 residues in the CDR3. DNA of the CDR3: TGTGCCAGCAGCCCGTCGGGGTTAAGGTGGGCGGGAGAAGGGTACGAGCAGTACTTC. The encoded protein is CASSPSGLRWAGEGYEQYF.

The rearrangement joins TRBV20-1 to TRBJ1-6, with 7 bases aligning to TRBD1. The V segment lost 4 bases and the J segment 7 bases; nucleotides outside the gene matches: 4. This CDR3 is 13 amino acids long. From germline, CDR1 is DFQATT and CDR2 SNEGSKA (reference sequence). The CDR3 nucleotides read TGCAGTGCTAACAGGGGCTGGAATTCACCCCTCCACTTT. This codes for CSANRGWNSPLHF.

CDR3 sequence reads: CASSTPGQIHTF. The CDR3, as DNA: TGTGCCAGCTCAACCCCGGGACAGATTCACACCTTC. The J gene is TRBJ1-2, the V gene TRBV18; 7 bases map to TRBD1. Per germline, CDR1 KGHSH and CDR2 LQKENI. The CDR3 contains 12 residues. Germline trimming cut 5 bases from V and 12 bases from J; bases unmatched to any gene: 9.

The V gene is TRBV7-9, the J gene TRBJ2-3; TRBD2 aligns across 7 bases. Germline V lookup: CDR1 SEHNR, CDR2 FQNEAQ (reference sequence). V gave up 3 bases and J gave up 0 bases; unmatched junction bases: 9. The CDR3 runs 17 residues. Here the CDR3 reads CASSLKSSGASTDTQYF. CDR3 sequence (DNA): TGTGCCAGCAGCTTGAAGTCTAGCGGAGCTAGCACAGATACGCAGTATTTT.

The V and J genes are TRBV9 and TRBJ2-1; D not resolved. Deletions cut 0 bases from V and 6 bases from J, with 13 bases between. The V gene's germline CDR1 is SGDLS and CDR2 YYNGEE. The CDR3 loop spans 15 amino acids. CDR3 sequence (DNA): TGTGCCAGCAGCGTAGACCCCGACTGGCTCAATGAGCAGTTCTTC. This encodes CASSVDPDWLNEQFF.

This clonotype appeared a few times. The chain uses TRBV7-8 and TRBJ1-4; D uncertain. CDR1 and CDR2 (germline): SGHVS, FQNEAQ. The CDR3 is made up of 14 amino acids. Trimming pared 3 bases from V and 0 bases from J, leaving 5 bases between. The CDR3 region is CASSFGSTNEKLFF. In DNA, the CDR3 is TGTGCCAGCAGCTTTGGGTCAACTAATGAAAAACTGTTTTTT.